This TCR beta chain was recovered during a study of blood T cell repertoires in COVID-19 (dated by TCRdb to about 2020). General notes on the study: The collaborator samples originated in the United States, Italy and Spain and spanned the acute and convalescent phases of COVID-19. The material from the prospective study consisted of cDNA or gDNA derived from T cells, B-cell-depleted T cells, or PBMCs. Subjects who had been exposed to COVID-19, were actively infected with it, or had recovered from it provided the deeply sampled blood TCRbeta repertoires that made up the dataset. The repertoires were released in a freely available public database intended as a resource for research on the immune response to SARS-CoV-2. The samples were drawn from the first 160 participants of the ongoing ImmuneRACE study and from roughly 1,300 subjects provided by 6 global collaborators. Sample metadata almost always included a de-identified subject ID, COVID-19 status, age in years and sex. Where available, HLA class I and class II types were obtained from metadata supplied by the sample provider rather than from assay-based typing.

Broader findings and caveats from the paper: Clinical and demographic metadata were provided uncurated, with the amount varying by source and participant.

The immunoSEQ Assay, a bias-controlled multiplex PCR, was used to amplify TCRbeta CDR3 regions from genomic DNA. The paper's processing steps were these. The number of nucleated cells in each sample was estimated from the amplification of reference gene primers within the assay. To quantify the absolute abundance of each unique TCRbeta CDR3 rearrangement, sequence reads were collapsed and filtered. For each sample, productive Simpson clonality was calculated as the square root of Simpson's diversity index over productive rearrangements. In TCRdb, the immuneACCESS table is reduced to in-frame sequences with V and J assigned. These tables do not hold every clone; where another copy was compared, an unresolved V gene accounts for under half, and the others remain unexplained. Clonal size and the V and J genes are those of that table, whereas D and trimming came from the DNA. The sample table holds about 68,000 clones, of which about nine tenths were seen once. Approximately 7% of the sample goes to the ten largest clones.

About this clone: No cognate antigen has been identified for it. Base qualities are not at hand, and no much larger clone is one base apart.

The germline V gene specifies LGHNA as CDR1 and YNFKEQ as CDR2. At the junction V is shortened by 1 base and J by 8 bases; bases outside the gene matches: 6. Spanning cysteine to phenylalanine, the CDR3 consists of 14 amino acids. The only DNA kept is the CDR3, 42 bases in frame from the first base. Collaborating institutions collected whole blood in K2EDTA tubes following their own protocols. For TCRbeta analysis, collaborators shipped samples in one of three forms: frozen whole blood, isolated PBMCs, or DNA extracted from either of those sample types. The receptor was derived from a man aged 50 or older with active COVID-19. Recombination joined TRBV4-2 with TRBJ1-2; 8 bases in the junction line up with TRBD1. Input material: peripheral blood. The bases read TGTGCCAGCAGCCAAGGTCAGGGGGCGCGGGGCTACACCTTC. The translation is CASSQGQGARGYTF.